This T cell receptor (beta chain) appears in the sequencing data of a study of glioma-infiltrating T cells. Study conclusions and caveats: Very few CDR3 sequences were shared between tissue and blood. Non-neoplastic patients had below-expected tissue-blood divergence, while all gliomas exceeded expectation.

The iRepertoire nested amplicon-rescue multiplex PCR amplified TCR alpha and beta CDR3s from RNA. TCRdb processed the multiplex PCR reads anew with MiXCR; each CDR3 protein has one entry. Of over 120,000 distinct CDR3 sequences in the sample, 39% were seen once. Germline V lookup: CDR1 ENHRY, CDR2 SYGVKD. The CDR3 length is 13 residues. The germline V and J ends were trimmed by 3 bases and 4 bases, with 8 bases remaining between them. On this clonotype: The antigen remains unidentified.

Sample: glioma tissue, nonneoplastic brain tissue, or PBMCs (not recorded which). V and J are TRBV10-3 and TRBJ2-3; D perhaps matches TRBD1 (6 bases). The sequence derives from a human donor with low-grade glioma or glioblastoma, undergoing nonglioma brain surgery, or in good health (not recorded which). The CDR3 nucleotides are TGTGCCATCAGTGAACAGGGCCCAGATACGCAGTATTTT. Protein: CAISEQGPDTQYF.